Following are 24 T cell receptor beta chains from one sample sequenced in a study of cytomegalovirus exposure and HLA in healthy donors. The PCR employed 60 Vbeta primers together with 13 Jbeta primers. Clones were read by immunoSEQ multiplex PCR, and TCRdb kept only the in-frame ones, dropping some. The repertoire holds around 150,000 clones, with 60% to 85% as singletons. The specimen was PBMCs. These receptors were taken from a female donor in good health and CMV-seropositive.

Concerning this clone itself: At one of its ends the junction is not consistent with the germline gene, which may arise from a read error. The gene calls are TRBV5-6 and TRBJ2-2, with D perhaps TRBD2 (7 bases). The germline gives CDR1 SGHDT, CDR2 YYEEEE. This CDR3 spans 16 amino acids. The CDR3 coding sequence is TGTGCCAGCAGCTTGTGGGGGCGGGGGAGCACCGGTGAGCTGTTTTTT. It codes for CASSLWGRGSTGELFF.

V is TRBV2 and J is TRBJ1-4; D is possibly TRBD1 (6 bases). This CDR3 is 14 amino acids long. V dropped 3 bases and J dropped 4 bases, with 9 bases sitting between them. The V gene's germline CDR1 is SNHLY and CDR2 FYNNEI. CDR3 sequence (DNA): TGTGCCAGCAGTGAGGACAGTTTTAATGAAAAACTGTTTTTT. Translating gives CASSEDSFNEKLFF.

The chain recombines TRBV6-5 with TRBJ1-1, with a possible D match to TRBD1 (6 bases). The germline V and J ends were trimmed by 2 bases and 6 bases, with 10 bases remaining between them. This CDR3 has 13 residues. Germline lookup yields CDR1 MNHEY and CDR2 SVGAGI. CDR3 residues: CASSYTTGSEAFF. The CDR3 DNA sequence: TGTGCCAGCAGTTACACTACAGGGTCTGAAGCTTTCTTT.

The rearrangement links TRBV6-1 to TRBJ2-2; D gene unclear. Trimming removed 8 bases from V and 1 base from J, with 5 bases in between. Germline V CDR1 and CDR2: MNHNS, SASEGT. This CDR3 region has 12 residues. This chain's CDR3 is CASARNTGELFF. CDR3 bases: TGTGCCAGCGCGCGGAACACCGGGGAGCTGTTTTTT.

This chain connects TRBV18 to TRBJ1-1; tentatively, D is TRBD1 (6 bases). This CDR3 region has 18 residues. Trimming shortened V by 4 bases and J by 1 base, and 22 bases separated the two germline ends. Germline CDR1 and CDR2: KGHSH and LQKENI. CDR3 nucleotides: TGTGCCAGCTCACTTACCCCCCCTTTGGGACAAACGAACACTGAAGCTTTCTTT. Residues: CASSLTPPLGQTNTEAFF.

Here the CDR3 reads CASSPRAVGSSYEQYF. CDR3 nucleotides: TGTGCCAGCAGCCCCCGAGCGGTGGGGAGCTCCTACGAGCAGTACTTC. This chain uses TRBV9 with TRBJ2-7; possible D gene TRBD2, 5 bases. With 4 bases removed from V and 0 bases from J, the gap between germline ends came to 17 bases. The CDR3 is 16 amino acids. Germline CDR1 and CDR2: SGDLS and YYNGEE.

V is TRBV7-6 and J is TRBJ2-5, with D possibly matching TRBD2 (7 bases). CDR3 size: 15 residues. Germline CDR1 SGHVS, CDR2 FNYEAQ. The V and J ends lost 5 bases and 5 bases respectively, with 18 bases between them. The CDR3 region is CASSLGPGGRETQYF. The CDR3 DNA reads TGTGCCAGCAGCCTGGGCCCGGGGGGCCGGGAGACCCAGTACTTC.

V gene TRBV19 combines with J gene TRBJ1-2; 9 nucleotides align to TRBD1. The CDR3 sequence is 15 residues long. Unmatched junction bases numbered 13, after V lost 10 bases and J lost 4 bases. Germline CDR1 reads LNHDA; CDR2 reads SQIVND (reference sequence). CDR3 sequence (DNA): TGTGCCACCACAACGGGACAGGGAAGCTTCTATGGCTACACCTTC. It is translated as CATTTGQGSFYGYTF.

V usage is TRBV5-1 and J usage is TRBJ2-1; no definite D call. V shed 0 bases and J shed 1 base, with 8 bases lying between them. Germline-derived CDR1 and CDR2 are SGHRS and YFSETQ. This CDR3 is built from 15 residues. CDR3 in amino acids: CASSLGDTSYNEQFF. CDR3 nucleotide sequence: TGCGCCAGCAGCTTGGGAGATACGTCCTACAATGAGCAGTTCTTC.

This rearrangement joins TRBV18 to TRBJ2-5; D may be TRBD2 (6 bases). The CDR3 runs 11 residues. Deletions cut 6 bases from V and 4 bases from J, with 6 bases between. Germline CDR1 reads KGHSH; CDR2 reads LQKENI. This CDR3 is CASSGGETQYF. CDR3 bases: TGTGCCAGCTCGGGGGGAGAGACCCAGTACTTC.

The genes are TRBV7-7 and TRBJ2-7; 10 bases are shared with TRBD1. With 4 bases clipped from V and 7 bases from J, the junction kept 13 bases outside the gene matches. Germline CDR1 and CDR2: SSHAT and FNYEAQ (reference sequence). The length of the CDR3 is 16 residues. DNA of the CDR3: TGTGCCAGCAGCTCAGAACCGGGACAGGGGTCTGAGGAGCAGTACTTC. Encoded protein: CASSSEPGQGSEEQYF.

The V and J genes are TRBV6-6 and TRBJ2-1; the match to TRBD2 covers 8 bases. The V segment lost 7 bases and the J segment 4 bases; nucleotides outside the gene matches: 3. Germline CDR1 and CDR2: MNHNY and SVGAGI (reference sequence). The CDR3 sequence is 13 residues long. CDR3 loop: CASNRGGYNEQFF. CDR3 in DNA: TGTGCCAGCAACCGCGGGGGGTACAATGAGCAGTTCTTC.

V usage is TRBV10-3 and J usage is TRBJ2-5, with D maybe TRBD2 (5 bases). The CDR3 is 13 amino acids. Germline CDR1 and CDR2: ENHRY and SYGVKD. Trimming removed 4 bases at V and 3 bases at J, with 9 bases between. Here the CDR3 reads CAISAAGEETQYF. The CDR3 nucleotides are TGTGCCATCAGTGCGGCCGGGGAAGAGACCCAGTACTTC.

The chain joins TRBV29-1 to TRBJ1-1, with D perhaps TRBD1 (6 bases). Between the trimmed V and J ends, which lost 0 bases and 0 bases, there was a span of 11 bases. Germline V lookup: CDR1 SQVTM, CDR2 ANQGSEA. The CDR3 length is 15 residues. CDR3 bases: TGCAGCGTTGAAGATCTTGGACAGATGAACACTGAAGCTTTCTTT. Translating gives CSVEDLGQMNTEAFF.

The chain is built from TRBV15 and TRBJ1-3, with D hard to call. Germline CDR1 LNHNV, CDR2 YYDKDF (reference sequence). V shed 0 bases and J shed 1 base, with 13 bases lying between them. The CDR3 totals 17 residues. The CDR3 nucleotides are TGTGCCACCAGCAGAGATTCCTCCACGGGTTCTGGAAACACCATATATTTT. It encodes CATSRDSSTGSGNTIYF. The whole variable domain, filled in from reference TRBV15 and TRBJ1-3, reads DAMVIQNPRYQVTQFGKPVTLSCSQTLNHNVMYWYQQKSSQAPKLLFHYYDKDFNNEADTPDNFQSRRPNTSFCFLDIRSPGLGDTAMYLCATSRDSSTGSGNTIYFGEGSWLTVV.

This chain's CDR3 is CASSYRGLAKNIQYF. The DNA of the CDR3 is TGTGCCAGCAGTTACAGGGGCTTAGCCAAAAACATTCAGTACTTC. The V and J genes are TRBV27 and TRBJ2-4; 7 nucleotides match TRBD1. CDR1 is MNHEY, CDR2 SMNVEV, per germline (reference sequence). This CDR3 spans 15 amino acids. With V trimmed by 4 bases and J by 0 bases, 3 bases remained unmatched.

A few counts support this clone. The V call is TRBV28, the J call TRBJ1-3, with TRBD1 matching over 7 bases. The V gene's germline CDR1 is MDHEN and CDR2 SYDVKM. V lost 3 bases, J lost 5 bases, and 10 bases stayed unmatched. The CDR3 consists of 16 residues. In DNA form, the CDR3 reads TGTGCCAGCAGTTTCGGGAGGGGACAGCGCCGAAACACCATATATTTT. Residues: CASSFGRGQRRNTIYF.

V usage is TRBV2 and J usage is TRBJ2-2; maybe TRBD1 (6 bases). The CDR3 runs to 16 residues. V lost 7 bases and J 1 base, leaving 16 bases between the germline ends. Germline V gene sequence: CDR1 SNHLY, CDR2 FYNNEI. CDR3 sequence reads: CASNSRTDMNTGELFF. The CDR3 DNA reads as TGTGCCAGCAACAGTCGGACAGACATGAACACCGGGGAGCTGTTTTTT.

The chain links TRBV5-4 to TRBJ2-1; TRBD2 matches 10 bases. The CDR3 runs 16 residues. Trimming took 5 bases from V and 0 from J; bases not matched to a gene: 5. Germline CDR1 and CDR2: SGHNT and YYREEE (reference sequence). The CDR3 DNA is TGTGCCAGCAGGGTAGCGGGGGGCAGCTCCTACAATGAGCAGTTCTTC. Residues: CASRVAGGSSYNEQFF.

CDR3 nucleotide sequence: TGTGCCAGCAGTGATTTCGATCGGTCTCAAGAGACCCAGTACTTC. Protein product: CASSDFDRSQETQYF. The chain uses TRBV25-1 and TRBJ2-5; no clear D gene. There are 15 residues in the CDR3. V gave up 3 bases and J gave up 2 bases, with 13 bases separating them. CDR1 MGHDK and CDR2 SYGVNS come from the germline V gene. Filled out from reference TRBV25-1 and TRBJ2-5, the complete variable domain reads EADIYQTPRYLVIGTGKKITLECSQTMGHDKMYWYQQDPGMELHLIHYSYGVNSTEKGDLSSESTVSRIRTEHFPLTLESARPSHTSQYLCASSDFDRSQETQYFGPGTRLLVL.

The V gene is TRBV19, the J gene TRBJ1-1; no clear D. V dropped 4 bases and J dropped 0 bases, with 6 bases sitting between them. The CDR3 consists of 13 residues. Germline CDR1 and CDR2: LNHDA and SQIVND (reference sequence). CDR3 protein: CASSNTLNTEAFF. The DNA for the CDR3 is TGTGCCAGTAGTAACACACTGAACACTGAAGCTTTCTTT.

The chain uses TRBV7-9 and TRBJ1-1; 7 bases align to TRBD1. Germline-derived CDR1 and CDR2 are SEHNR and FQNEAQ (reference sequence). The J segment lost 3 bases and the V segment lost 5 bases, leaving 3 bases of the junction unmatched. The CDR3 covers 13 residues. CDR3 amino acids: CASSPTGDTEAFF. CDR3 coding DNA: TGTGCCAGCAGCCCCACAGGGGACACTGAAGCTTTCTTT.

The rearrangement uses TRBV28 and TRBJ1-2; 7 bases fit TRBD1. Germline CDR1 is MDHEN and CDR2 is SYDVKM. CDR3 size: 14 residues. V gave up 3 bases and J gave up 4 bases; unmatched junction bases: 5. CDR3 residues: CASSLSGQVYGYTF. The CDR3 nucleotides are TGTGCCAGCAGTTTGAGCGGACAGGTCTATGGCTACACCTTC.

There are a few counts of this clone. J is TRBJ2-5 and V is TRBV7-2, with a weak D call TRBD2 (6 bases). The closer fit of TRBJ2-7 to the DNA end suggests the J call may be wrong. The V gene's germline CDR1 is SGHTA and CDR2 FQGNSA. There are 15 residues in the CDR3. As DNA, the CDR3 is TGTGCCAGCAGCTTAGGGGCGGGGTCGGACTACGAGCAGTACTTC. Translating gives CASSLGAGSDYEQYF.